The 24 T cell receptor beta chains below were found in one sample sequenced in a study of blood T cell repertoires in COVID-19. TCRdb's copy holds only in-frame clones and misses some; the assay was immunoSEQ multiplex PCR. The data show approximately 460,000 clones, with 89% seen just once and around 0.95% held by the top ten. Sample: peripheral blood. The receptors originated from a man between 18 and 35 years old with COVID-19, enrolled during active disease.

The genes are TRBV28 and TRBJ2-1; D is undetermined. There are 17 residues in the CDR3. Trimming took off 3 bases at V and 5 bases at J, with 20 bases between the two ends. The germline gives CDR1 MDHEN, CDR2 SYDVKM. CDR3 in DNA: TGTGCCAGCAGTTTGGTCCCCCAAGCTACCGATGACAATGAGCAGTTCTTC. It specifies CASSLVPQATDDNEQFF.

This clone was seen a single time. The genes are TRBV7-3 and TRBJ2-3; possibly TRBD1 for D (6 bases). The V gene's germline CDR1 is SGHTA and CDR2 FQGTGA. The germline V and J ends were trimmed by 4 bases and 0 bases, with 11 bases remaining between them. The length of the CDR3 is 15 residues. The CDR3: CASSSGTSSTDTQYF. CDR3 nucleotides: TGTGCCAGCAGCTCAGGGACATCGAGCACAGATACGCAGTATTTT. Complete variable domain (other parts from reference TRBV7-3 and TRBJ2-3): GAGVSQTPSNKVTEKGKYVELRCDPISGHTALYWYRQSLGQGPEFLIYFQGTGAADDSGLPNDRFFAVRPEGSVSTLKIQRTERGDSAVYLCASSSGTSSTDTQYFGPGTRLTVL.

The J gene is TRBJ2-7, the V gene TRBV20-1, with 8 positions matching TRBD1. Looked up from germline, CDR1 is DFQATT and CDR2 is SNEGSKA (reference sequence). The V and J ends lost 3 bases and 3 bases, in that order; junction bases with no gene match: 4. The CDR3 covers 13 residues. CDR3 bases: TGCAGTGCTAGTGTCGGACAGGGCTACGAGCAGTACTTC. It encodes CSASVGQGYEQYF.

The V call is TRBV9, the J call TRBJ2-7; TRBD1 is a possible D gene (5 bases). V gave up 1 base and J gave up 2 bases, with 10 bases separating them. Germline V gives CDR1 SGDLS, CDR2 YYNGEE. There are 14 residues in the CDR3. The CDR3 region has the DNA TGTGCCAGCAGCGTATCGGACACCACCTACGAGCAGTACTTC. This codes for CASSVSDTTYEQYF.

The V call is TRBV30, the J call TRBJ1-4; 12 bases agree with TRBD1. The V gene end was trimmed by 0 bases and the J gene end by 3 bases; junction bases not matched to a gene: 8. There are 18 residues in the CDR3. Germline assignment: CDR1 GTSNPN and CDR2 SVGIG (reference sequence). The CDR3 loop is CAWSVKGGQGASNEKLFF. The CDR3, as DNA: TGTGCCTGGAGTGTTAAGGGGGGACAGGGGGCCTCTAATGAAAAACTGTTTTTT.

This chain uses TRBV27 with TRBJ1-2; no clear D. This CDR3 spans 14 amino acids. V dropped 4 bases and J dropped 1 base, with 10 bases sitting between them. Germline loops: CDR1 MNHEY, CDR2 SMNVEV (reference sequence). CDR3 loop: CASSSRGDNYGYTF. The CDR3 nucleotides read TGTGCCAGCAGTTCCCGCGGGGATAACTATGGCTACACCTTC.

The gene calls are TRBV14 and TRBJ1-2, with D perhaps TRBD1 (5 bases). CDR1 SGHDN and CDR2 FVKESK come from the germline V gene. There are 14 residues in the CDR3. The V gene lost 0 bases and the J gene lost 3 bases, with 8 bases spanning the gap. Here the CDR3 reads CASSQDPGDYGYTF. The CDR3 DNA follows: TGTGCCAGCAGCCAAGATCCGGGGGACTATGGCTACACCTTC. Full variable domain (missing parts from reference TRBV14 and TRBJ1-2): EAGVTQFPSHSVIEKGQTVTLRCDPISGHDNLYWYRRVMGKEIKFLLHFVKESKQDESGMPNNRFLAERTGGTYSTLKVQPAELEDSGVYFCASSQDPGDYGYTFGSGTRLTVV.

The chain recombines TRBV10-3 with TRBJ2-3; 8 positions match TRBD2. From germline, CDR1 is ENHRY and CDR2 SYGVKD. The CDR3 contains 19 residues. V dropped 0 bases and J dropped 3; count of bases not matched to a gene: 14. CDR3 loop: CAISESTGGGLRNTDTQYF. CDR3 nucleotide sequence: TGTGCCATCAGTGAGTCGACGGGCGGGGGGCTACGCAATACAGATACGCAGTATTTT.

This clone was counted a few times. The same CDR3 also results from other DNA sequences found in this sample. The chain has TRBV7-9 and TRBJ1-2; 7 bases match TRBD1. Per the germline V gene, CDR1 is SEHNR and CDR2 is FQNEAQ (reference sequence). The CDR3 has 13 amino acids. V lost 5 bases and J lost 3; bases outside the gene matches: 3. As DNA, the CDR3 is TGTGCCAGCAGCCTCGGGACAGACTATGGCTACACCTTC. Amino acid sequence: CASSLGTDYGYTF.

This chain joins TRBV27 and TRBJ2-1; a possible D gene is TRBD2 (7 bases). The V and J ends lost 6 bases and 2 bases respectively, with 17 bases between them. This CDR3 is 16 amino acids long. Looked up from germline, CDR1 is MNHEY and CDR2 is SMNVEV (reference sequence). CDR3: CASSPRGGHTYNEQFF. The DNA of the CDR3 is TGTGCCAGCAGCCCCAGGGGAGGGCACACCTACAATGAGCAGTTCTTC.

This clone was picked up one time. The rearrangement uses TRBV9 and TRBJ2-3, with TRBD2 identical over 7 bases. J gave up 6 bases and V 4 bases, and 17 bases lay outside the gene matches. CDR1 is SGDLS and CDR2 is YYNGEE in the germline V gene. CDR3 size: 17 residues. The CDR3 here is CASSYDKTSKRSDTQYF. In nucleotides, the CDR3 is TGTGCCAGCAGCTATGATAAGACTAGCAAACGCTCTGATACGCAGTATTTT.

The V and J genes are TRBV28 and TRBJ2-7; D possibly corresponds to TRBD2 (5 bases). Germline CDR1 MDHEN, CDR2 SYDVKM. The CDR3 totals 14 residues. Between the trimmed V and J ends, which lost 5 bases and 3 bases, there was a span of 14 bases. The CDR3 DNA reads TGTGCCAGCAGTCCCACGCTGGCGGGCTACGAGCAGTACTTC. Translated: CASSPTLAGYEQYF.

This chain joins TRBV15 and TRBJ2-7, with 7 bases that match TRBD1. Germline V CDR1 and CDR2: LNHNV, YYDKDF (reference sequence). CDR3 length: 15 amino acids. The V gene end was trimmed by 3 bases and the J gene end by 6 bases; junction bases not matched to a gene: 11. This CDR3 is CATSRTDRDYPEQYF. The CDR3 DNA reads TGTGCCACCAGCAGGACTGACAGGGATTATCCCGAGCAGTACTTC.

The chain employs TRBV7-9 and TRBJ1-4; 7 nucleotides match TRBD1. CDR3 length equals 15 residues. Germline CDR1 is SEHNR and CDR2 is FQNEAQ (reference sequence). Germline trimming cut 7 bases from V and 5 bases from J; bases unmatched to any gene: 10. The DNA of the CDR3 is TGTGCCAGCACCGAAGGGGACAGTAGAAATGAAAAACTGTTTTTT. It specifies CASTEGDSRNEKLFF.

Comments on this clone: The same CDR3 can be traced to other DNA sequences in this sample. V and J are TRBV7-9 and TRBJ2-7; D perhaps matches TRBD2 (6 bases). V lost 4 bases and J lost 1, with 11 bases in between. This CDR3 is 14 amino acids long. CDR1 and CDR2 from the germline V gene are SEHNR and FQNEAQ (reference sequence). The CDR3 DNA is TGTGCCAGCAGCTCCCCCGGGGGATCCTACGAGCAGTACTTC. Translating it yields CASSSPGGSYEQYF.

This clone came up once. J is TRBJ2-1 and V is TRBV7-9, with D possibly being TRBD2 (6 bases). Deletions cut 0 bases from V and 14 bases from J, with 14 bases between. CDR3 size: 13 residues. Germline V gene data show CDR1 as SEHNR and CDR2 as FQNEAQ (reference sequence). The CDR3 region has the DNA TGTGCCAGCAGCTTAGCGCTCCAGGGCGGGAAGTTCTTC. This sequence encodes CASSLALQGGKFF.

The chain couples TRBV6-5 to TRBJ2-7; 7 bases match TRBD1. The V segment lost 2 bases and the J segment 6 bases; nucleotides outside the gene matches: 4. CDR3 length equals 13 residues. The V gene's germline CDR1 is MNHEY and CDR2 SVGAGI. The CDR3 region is CASSYRQGSEQYF. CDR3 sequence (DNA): TGTGCCAGCAGTTACAGACAGGGCTCCGAGCAGTACTTC.

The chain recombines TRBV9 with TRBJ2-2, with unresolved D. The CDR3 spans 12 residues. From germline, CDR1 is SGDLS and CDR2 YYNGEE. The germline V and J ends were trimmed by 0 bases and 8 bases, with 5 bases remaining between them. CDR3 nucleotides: TGTGCCAGCAGCGTAGCTAGGGGGGAGCTGTTTTTT. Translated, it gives CASSVARGELFF.

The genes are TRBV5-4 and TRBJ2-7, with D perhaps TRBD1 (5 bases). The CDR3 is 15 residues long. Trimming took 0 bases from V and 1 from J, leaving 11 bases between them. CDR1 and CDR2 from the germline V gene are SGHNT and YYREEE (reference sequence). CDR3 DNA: TGTGCCAGCAGCTTGGGCCCAGGGTGGTCCTACGAGCAGTACTTC. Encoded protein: CASSLGPGWSYEQYF. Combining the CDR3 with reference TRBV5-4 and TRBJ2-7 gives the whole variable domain ETGVTQSPTHLIKTRGQQVTLRCSSQSGHNTVSWYQQALGQGPQFIFQYYREEENGRGNFPPRFSGLQFPNYSSELNVNALELDDSALYLCASSLGPGWSYEQYFGPGTRLTVT.

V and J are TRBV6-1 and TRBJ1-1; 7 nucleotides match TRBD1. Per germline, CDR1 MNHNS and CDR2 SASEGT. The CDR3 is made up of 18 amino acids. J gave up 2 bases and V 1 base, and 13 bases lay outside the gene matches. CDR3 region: CASSEGGLRQGVNTEAFF. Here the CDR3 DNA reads TGTGCCAGCAGTGAAGGGGGGCTGAGACAGGGTGTAAACACTGAAGCTTTCTTT.

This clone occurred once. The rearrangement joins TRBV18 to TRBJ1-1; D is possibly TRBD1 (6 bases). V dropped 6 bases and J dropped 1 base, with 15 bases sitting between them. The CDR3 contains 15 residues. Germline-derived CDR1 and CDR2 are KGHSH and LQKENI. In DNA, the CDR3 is TGTGCCAGCTCTCCCAGGACAGCCCGGAACACTGAAGCTTTCTTT. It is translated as CASSPRTARNTEAFF.

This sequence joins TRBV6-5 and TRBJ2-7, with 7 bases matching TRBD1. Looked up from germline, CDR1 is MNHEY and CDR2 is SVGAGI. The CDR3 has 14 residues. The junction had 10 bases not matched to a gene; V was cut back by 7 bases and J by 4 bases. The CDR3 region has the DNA TGTGCCAGCAACCCATGGGACAGCCCTTACGAGCAGTACTTC. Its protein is CASNPWDSPYEQYF.

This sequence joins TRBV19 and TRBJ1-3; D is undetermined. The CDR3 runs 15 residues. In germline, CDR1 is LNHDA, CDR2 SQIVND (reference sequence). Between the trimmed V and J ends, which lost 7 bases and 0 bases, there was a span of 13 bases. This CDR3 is CASTRTGHSGNTIYF. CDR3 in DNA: TGTGCCAGTACCAGGACTGGGCACTCTGGAAACACCATATATTTT. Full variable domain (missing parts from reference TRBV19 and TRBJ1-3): DGGITQSPKYLFRKEGQNVTLSCEQNLNHDAMYWYRQDPGQGLRLIYYSQIVNDFQKGDIAEGYSVSREKKESFPLTVTSAQKNPTAFYLCASTRTGHSGNTIYFGEGSWLTVV.

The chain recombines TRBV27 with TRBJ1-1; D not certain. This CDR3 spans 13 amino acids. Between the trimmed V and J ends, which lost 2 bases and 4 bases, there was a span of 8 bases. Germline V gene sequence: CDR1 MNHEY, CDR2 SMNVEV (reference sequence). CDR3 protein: CASSLGSGTEAFF. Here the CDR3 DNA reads TGTGCCAGCAGTTTAGGCAGCGGCACTGAAGCTTTCTTT.